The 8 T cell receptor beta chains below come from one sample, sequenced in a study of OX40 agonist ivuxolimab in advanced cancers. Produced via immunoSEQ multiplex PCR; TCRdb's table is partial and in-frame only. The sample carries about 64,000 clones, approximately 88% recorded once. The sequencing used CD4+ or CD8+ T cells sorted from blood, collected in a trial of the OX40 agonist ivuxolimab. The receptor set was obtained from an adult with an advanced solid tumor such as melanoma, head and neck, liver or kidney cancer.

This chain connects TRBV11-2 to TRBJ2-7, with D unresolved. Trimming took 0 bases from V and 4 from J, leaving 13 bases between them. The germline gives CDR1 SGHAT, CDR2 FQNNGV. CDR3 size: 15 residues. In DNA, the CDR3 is TGTGCCAGCAGCTTAGAGGCAATCCCGCCTTACGAGCAGTACTTC. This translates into CASSLEAIPPYEQYF.

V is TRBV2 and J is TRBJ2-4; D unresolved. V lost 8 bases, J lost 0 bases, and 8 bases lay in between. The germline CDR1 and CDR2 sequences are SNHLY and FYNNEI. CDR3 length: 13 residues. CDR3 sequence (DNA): TGTGCCAGCGAAGATCTAGCCAAAAACATTCAGTACTTC. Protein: CASEDLAKNIQYF.

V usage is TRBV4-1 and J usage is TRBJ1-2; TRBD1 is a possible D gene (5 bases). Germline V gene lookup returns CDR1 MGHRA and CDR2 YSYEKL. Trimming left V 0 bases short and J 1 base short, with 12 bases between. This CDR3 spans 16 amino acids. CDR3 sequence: CASSQESQGYNYGYTF. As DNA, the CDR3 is TGCGCCAGCAGCCAAGAATCGCAGGGATATAACTATGGCTACACCTTC.

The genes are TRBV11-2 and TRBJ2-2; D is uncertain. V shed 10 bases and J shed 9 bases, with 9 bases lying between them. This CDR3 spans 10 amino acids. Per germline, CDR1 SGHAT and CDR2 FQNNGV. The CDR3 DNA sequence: TGTGCCACCGGCTGGCGGGAGCTGTTTTTT. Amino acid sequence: CATGWRELFF. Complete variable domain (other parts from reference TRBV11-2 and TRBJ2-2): EAGVAQSPRYKIIEKRQSVAFWCNPISGHATLYWYQQILGQGPKLLIQFQNNGVVDDSQLPKDRFSAERLKGVDSTLKIQPAKLEDSAVYLCATGWRELFFGEGSRLTVL.

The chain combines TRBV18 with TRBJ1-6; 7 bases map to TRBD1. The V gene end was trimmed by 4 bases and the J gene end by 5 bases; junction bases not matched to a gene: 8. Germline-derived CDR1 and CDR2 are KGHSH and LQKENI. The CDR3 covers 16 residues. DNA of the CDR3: TGTGCCAGCTCACTGGCGGAGGGGGCAAATAATTCACCCCTCCACTTT. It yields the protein CASSLAEGANNSPLHF.

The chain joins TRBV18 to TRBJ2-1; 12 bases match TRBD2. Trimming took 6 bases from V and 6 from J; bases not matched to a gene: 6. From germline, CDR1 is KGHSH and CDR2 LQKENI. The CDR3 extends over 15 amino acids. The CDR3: CASSNPGLAGNEQFF. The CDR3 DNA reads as TGTGCCAGCTCTAACCCGGGACTAGCGGGCAATGAGCAGTTCTTC.

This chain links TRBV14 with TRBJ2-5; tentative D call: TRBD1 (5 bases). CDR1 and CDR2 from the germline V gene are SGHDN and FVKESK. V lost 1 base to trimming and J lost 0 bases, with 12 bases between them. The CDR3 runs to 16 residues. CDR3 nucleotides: TGTGCCAGCAGCCAAGTGGCGACAGCCTACCAAGAGACCCAGTACTTC. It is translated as CASSQVATAYQETQYF.

CDR3 amino acids: CASSYSVQGGNEQYF. The CDR3 DNA sequence: TGTGCCAGCAGTTACTCGGTACAGGGTGGAAACGAGCAGTACTTC. The chain links TRBV6-5 to TRBJ2-7; possibly TRBD1 for D (6 bases). The V gene lost 0 bases and the J gene lost 5 bases, with 14 bases spanning the gap. The CDR3 extends over 15 amino acids. In germline, CDR1 is MNHEY, CDR2 SVGAGI.